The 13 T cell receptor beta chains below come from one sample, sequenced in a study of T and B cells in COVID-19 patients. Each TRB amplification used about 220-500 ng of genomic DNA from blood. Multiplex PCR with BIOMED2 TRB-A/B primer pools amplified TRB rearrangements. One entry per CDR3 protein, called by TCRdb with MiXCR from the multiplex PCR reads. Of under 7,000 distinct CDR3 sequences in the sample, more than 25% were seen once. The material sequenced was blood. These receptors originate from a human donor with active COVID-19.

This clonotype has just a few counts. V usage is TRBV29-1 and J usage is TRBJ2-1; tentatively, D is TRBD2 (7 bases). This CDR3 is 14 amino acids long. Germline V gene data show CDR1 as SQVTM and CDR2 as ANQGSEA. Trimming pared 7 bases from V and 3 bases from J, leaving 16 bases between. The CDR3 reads CSATRGGGYNEQFF. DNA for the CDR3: TGCAGCGCCACCCGAGGGGGGGGCTACAATGAGCAGTTCTTC.

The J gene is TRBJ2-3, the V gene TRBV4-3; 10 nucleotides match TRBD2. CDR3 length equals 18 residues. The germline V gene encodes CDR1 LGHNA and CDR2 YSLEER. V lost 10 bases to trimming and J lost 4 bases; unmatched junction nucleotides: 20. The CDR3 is CATGKVLAGERGADTQYF. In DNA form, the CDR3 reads TGCGCCACCGGCAAGGTCCTAGCGGGAGAGAGGGGTGCAGATACGCAGTATTTT.

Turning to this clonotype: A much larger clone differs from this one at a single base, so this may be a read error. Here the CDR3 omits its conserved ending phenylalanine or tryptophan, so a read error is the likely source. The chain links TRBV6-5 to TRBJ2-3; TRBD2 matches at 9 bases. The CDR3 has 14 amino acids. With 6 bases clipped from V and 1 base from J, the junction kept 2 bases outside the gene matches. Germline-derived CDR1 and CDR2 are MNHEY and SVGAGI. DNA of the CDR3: TGTGCCAGCAGGCTAGCGGGACGCACAGATACGCAGTATTTG. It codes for CASRLAGRTDTQYL.

The CDR3 protein is CASSTSGTSNEQFF. The DNA of the CDR3 is TGTGCCAGTAGTACCAGCGGGACTAGCAATGAGCAGTTCTTC. The V call is TRBV19, the J call TRBJ2-1; 8 nucleotides match TRBD2. The CDR3 covers 14 residues. The germline V gene encodes CDR1 LNHDA and CDR2 SQIVND (reference sequence). The junction had 5 bases not matched to a gene; V was cut back by 4 bases and J by 6 bases.

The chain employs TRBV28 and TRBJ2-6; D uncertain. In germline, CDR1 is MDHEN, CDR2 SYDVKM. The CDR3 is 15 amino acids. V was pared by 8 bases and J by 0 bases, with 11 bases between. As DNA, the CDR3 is TGTGCCAGCTCGCCTCTGGGCTCTGGGGCCAACGTCCTGACTTTC. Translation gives CASSPLGSGANVLTF.

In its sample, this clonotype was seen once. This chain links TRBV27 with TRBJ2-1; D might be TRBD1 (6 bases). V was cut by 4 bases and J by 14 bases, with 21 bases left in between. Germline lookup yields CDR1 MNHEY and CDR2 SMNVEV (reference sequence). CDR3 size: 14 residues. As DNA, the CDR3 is TGTGCCAGCAGTTCTTGTCCCGAAGGGGGTTCGGAGTTCTTC. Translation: CASSSCPEGGSEFF.

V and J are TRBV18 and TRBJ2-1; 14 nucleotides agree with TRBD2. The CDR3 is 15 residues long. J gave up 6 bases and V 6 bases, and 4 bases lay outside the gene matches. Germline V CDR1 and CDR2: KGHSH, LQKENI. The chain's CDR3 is CASSLGLAGGNEQFF. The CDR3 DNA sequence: TGTGCCAGCTCGCTAGGACTAGCGGGAGGCAATGAGCAGTTCTTC. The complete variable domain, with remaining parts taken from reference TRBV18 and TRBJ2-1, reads NAGVMQNPRHLVRRRGQEARLRCSPMKGHSHVYWYRQLPEEGLKFMVYLQKENIIDESGMPKERFSAEFPKEGPSILRIQQVVRGDSAAYFCASSLGLAGGNEQFFGPGTRLTVL.

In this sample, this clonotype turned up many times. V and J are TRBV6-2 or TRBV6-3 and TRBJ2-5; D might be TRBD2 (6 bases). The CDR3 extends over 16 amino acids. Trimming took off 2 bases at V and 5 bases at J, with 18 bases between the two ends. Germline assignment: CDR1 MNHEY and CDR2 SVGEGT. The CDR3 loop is CASSYRRETLGETQYF. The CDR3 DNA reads TGTGCCAGCAGTTACAGGCGGGAAACCCTGGGGGAGACCCAGTACTTC.

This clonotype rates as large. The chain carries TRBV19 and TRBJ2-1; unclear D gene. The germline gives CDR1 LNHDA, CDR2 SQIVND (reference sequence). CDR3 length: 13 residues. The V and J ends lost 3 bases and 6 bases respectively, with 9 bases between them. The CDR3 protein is CASSMVVRNEQFF. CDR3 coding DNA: TGTGCCAGTAGTATGGTAGTCCGCAATGAGCAGTTCTTC.

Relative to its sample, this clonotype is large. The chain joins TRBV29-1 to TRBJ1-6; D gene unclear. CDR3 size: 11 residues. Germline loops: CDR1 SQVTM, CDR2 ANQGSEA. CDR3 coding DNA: TGCAGGACGAACCGAAATTCACCCCTCCACTTT. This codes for CRTNRNSPLHF.

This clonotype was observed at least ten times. As DNA, the CDR3 is TGTGCCAGCAGCTTAGGAGGGGCGAACACCGGGGAGCTGTTTTTT. This encodes CASSLGGANTGELFF. The chain carries TRBV7-2 and TRBJ2-2; tentatively, D is TRBD1 or TRBD2 (5 bases each). Per the germline V gene, CDR1 is SGHTA and CDR2 is FQGNSA. V was pared by 1 base and J by 0 bases, with 6 bases between. The CDR3 has 15 residues. Supplemented by reference TRBV7-2 and TRBJ2-2, the full variable domain reads GAGVSQSPSNKVTEKGKDVELRCDPISGHTALYWYRQSLGQGLEFLIYFQGNSAPDKSGLPSDRFSAERTGGSVSTLTIQRTQQEDSAVYLCASSLGGANTGELFFGEGSRLTVL.

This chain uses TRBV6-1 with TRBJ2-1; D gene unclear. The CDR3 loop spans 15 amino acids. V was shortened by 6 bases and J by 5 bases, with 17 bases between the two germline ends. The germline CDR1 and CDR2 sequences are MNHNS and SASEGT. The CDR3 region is CASSLGLTVNNEQFF. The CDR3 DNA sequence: TGTGCCAGCAGCTTAGGATTGACGGTTAACAATGAGCAGTTCTTC.

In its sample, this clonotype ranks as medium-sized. The CDR3 sequence is CASSLDLVAPHEQYF. Written as DNA, the CDR3 is TGTGCCAGCAGCTTAGATTTGGTAGCGCCACACGAGCAGTACTTC. The gene calls are TRBV11-1 and TRBJ2-7, with D possibly TRBD2 on 5 matching bases. CDR3 length: 15 residues. Germline lookup yields CDR1 SGHAT and CDR2 FQDESV (reference sequence). V was trimmed by 1 base and J by 5 bases, leaving 15 bases between them.